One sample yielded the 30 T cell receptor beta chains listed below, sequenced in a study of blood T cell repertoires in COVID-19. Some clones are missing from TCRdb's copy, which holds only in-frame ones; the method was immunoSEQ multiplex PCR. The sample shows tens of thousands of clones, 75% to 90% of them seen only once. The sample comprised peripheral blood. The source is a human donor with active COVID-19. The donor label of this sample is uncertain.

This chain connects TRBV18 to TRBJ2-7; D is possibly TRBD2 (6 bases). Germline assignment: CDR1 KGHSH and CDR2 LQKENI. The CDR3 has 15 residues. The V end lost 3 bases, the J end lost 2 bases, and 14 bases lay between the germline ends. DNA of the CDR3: TGTGCCAGCTCACCCTCGAGAGGCGGGGCCTACGAGCAGTACTTC. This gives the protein CASSPSRGGAYEQYF. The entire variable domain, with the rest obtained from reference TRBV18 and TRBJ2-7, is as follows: NAGVMQNPRHLVRRRGQEARLRCSPMKGHSHVYWYRQLPEEGLKFMVYLQKENIIDESGMPKERFSAEFPKEGPSILRIQQVVRGDSAAYFCASSPSRGGAYEQYFGPGTRLTVT.

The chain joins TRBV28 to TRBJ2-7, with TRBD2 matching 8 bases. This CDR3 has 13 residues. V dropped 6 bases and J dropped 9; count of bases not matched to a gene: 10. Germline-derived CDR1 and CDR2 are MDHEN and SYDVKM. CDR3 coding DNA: TGTGCCAGCAGGAAGCGGGAGACCCCCAGGCAGTACTTC. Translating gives CASRKRETPRQYF.

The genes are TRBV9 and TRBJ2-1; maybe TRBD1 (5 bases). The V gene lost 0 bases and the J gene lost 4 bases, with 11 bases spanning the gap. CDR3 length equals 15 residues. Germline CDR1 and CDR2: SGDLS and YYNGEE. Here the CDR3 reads CASSVVTGDYNEQFF. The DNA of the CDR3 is TGTGCCAGCAGCGTAGTCACAGGAGATTACAATGAGCAGTTCTTC.

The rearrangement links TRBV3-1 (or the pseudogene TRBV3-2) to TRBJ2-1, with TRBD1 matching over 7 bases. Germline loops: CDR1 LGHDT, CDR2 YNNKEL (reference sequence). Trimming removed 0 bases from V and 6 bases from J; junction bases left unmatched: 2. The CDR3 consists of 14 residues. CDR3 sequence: CASSQDGTANEQFF. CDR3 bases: TGTGCCAGCAGCCAAGATGGGACAGCCAATGAGCAGTTCTTC.

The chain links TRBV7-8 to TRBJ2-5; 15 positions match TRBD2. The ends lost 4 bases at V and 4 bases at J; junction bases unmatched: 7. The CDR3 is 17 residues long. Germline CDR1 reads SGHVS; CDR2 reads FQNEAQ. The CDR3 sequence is CASSSPGTSGGLETQYF. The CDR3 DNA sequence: TGTGCCAGCAGCTCCCCCGGGACTAGCGGGGGGCTAGAGACCCAGTACTTC.

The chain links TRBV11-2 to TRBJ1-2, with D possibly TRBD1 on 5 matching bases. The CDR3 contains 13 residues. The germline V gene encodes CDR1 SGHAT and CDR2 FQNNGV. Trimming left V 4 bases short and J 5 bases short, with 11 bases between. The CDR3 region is CASSSGGIYGYTF. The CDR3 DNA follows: TGTGCCAGCAGCTCGGGGGGAATATATGGCTACACCTTC.

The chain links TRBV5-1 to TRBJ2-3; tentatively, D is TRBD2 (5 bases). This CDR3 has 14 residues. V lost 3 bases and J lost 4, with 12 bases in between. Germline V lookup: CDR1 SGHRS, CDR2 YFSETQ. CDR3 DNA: TGCGCCAGCAGCTCCAATCTAGCCCCAGATACGCAGTATTTT. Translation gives CASSSNLAPDTQYF.

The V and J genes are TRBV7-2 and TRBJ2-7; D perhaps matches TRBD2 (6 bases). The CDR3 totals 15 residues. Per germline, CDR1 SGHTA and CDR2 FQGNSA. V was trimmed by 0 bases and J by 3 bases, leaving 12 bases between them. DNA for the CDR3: TGTGCCAGCAGCTTAGCCCGGGACTCACTCTACGAGCAGTACTTC. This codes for CASSLARDSLYEQYF.

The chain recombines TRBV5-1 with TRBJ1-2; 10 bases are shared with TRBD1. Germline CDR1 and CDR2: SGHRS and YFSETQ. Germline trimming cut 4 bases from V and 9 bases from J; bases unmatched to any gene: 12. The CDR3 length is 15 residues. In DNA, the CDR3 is TGCGCCAGCAGCCTCTCGACAGGGGGCATCGATAGCTACACCTTC. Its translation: CASSLSTGGIDSYTF.

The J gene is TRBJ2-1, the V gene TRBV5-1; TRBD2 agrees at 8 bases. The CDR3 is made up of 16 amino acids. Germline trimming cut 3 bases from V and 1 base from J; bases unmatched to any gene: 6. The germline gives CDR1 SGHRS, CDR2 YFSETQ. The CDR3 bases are TGCGCCAGCAGCTCTCGAGGACTAGCTTCCTACAATGAGCAGTTCTTC. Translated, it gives CASSSRGLASYNEQFF. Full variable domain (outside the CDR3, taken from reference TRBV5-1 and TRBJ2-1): KAGVTQTPRYLIKTRGQQVTLSCSPISGHRSVSWYQQTPGQGLQFLFEYFSETQRNKGNFPGRFSGRQFSNSRSEMNVSTLELGDSALYLCASSSRGLASYNEQFFGPGTRLTVL.

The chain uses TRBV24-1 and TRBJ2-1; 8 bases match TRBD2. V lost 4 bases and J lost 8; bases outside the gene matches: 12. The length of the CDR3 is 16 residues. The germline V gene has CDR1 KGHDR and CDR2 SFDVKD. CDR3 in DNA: TGTGCCACCAGTGACGCCGGGGGACCCGGGAGGGATGAGCAGTTCTTC. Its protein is CATSDAGGPGRDEQFF.

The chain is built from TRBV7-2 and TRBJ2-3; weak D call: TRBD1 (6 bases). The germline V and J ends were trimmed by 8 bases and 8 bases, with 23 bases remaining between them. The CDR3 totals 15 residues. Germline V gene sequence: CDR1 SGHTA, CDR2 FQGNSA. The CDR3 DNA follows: TGTGCCAGCCCCCCGGACATAGGGGCAGGGGCTACGCAGTATTTT. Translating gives CASPPDIGAGATQYF.

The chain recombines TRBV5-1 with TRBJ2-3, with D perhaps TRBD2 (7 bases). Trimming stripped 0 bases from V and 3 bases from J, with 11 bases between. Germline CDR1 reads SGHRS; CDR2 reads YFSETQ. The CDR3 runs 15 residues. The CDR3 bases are TGCGCCAGCAGCTTGGCAGGGGAGGGGACAGATACGCAGTATTTT. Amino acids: CASSLAGEGTDTQYF. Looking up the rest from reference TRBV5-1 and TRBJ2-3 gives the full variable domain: KAGVTQTPRYLIKTRGQQVTLSCSPISGHRSVSWYQQTPGQGLQFLFEYFSETQRNKGNFPGRFSGRQFSNSRSEMNVSTLELGDSALYLCASSLAGEGTDTQYFGPGTRLTVL.

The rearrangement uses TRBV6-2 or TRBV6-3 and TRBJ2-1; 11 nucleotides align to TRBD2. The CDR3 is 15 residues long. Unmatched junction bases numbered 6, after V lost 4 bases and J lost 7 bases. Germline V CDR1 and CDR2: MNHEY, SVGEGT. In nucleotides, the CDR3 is TGTGCCAGCAGTTTTACCGGACTAGCGGGTAATGAGCAGTTCTTC. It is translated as CASSFTGLAGNEQFF.

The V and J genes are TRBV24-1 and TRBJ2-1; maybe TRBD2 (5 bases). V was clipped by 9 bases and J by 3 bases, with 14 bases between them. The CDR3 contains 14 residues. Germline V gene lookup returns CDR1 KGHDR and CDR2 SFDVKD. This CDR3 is CATPRTQRYNEQFF. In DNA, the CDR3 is TGTGCCACCCCCAGGACTCAACGCTACAATGAGCAGTTCTTC.

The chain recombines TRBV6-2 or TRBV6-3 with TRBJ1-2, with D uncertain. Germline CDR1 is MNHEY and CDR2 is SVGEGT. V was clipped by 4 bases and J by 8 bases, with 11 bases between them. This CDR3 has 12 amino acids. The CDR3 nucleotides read TGTGCCAGCAGTTGGAGGCTCGACGGCTACACCTTC. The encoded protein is CASSWRLDGYTF.

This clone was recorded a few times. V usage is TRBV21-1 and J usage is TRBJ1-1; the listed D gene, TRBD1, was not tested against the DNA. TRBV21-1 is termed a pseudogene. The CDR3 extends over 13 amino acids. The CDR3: CASSKWWTGKAFF. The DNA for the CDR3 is TGTGCCAGCAGCAAATGGTGGACAGGAAAAGCTTTCTTT.

CDR3 coding DNA: TGTGCCAGCAGCTTAGCGGCGACAGGGGAGCCCTACGAGCAGTACTTC. This sequence encodes CASSLAATGEPYEQYF. The chain joins TRBV13 to TRBJ2-7; the match to TRBD1 covers 8 bases. This CDR3 spans 16 amino acids. The junction had 7 bases not matched to a gene; V was cut back by 1 base and J by 2 bases. Germline V gene lookup returns CDR1 PRHDT and CDR2 FYEKMQ (reference sequence).

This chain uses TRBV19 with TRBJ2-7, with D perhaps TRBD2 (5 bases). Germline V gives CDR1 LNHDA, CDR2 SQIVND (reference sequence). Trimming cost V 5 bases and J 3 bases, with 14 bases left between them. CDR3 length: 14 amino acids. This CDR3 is CASSSGILFYEQYF. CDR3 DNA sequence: TGTGCCAGTAGTTCCGGGATATTGTTCTACGAGCAGTACTTC.

The CDR3 DNA reads as TGTGCCACCAGCAGAGATATAGCGGGAGGAGGAATATACAATGAGCAGTTCTTC. It specifies CATSRDIAGGGIYNEQFF. The gene calls are TRBV15 and TRBJ2-1; 10 bases line up with TRBD2. The CDR3 runs 18 residues. CDR1 LNHNV and CDR2 YYDKDF come from the germline V gene (reference sequence). The V and J ends lost 0 bases and 4 bases, in that order; junction bases with no gene match: 9.

The CDR3 region is CASSSVGGVGETQYF. Written as DNA, the CDR3 is TGTGCCAGCAGCTCCGTGGGAGGGGTAGGAGAGACCCAGTACTTC. The gene calls are TRBV7-6 and TRBJ2-5; 7 bases fit TRBD2. The V and J ends lost 4 bases and 4 bases, in that order; junction bases with no gene match: 9. This CDR3 region has 15 residues. Germline V gives CDR1 SGHVS, CDR2 FNYEAQ.

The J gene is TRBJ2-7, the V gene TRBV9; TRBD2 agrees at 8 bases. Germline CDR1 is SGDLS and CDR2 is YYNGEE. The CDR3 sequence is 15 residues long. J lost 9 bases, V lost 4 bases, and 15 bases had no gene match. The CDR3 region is CASSPGGERLVGQYF. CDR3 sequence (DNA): TGTGCCAGCAGCCCCGGGGGGGAGCGACTTGTCGGGCAGTACTTC.

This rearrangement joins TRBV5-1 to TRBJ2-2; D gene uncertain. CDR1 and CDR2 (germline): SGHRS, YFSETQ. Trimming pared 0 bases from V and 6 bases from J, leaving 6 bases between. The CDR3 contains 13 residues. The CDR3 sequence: CASSLAVPGELFF. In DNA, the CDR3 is TGCGCCAGCAGCTTGGCCGTCCCCGGGGAGCTGTTTTTT.

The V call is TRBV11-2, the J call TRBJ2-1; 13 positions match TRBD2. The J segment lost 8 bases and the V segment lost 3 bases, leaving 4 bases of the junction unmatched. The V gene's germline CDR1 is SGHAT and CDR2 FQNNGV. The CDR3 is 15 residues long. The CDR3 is CASSLRTSGSYEQFF. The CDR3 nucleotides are TGTGCCAGCAGCTTGCGGACTAGCGGGAGCTATGAGCAGTTCTTC.

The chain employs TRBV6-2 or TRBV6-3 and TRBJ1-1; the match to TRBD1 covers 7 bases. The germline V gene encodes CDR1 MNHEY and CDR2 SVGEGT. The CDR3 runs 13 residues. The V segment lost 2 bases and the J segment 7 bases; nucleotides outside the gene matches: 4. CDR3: CASSYGTAREAFF. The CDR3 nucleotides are TGTGCCAGCAGTTACGGGACAGCCCGTGAAGCTTTCTTT.

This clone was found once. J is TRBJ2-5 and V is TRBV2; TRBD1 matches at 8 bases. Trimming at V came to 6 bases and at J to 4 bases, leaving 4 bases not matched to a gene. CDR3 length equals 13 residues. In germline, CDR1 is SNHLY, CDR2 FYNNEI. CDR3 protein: CASRDRAGETQYF. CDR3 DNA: TGTGCCAGCAGGGACAGGGCGGGAGAGACCCAGTACTTC.

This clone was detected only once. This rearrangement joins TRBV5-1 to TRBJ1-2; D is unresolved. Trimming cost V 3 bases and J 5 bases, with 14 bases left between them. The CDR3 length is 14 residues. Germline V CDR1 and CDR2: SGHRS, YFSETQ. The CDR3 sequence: CASSSEQAGYGYTF. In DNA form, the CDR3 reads TGCGCCAGCAGCTCCGAGCAGGCGGGGTATGGCTACACCTTC.

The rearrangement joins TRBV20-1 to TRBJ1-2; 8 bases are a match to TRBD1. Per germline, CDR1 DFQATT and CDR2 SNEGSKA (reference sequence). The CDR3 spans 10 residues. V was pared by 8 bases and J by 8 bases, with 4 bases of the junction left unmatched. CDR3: CSTNRGGYTF. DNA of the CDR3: TGCAGTACCAACAGGGGGGGCTACACCTTC.

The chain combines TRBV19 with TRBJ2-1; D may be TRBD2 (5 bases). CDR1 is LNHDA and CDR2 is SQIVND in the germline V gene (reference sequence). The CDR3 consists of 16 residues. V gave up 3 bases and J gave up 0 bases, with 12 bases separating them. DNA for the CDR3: TGTGCCAGTAGTATCCCCCTAGCCCCCTCCTACAATGAGCAGTTCTTC. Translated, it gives CASSIPLAPSYNEQFF.

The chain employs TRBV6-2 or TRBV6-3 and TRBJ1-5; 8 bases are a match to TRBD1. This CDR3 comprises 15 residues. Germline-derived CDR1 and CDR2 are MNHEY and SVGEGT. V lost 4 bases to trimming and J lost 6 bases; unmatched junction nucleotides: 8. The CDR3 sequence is CASSLNQGASQPQHF. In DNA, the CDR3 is TGTGCCAGCAGTTTAAACCAGGGGGCGAGTCAGCCCCAGCATTTT.